The 11 T cell receptor beta chains below come from one sample, sequenced in a study of blood T cell repertoires in COVID-19. The method was immunoSEQ multiplex PCR; TCRdb's version includes in-frame clones alone and lacks a portion of them. Of 86,000 or so clones listed, about nine tenths are singletons. Material: peripheral blood. The receptors come from a woman in her 50s in a cohort sampled during active COVID-19.

The chain couples TRBV5-4 to TRBJ2-7; 9 nucleotides match TRBD2. This CDR3 has 15 amino acids. Germline loops: CDR1 SGHNT, CDR2 YYREEE (reference sequence). The V gene end was trimmed by 0 bases and the J gene end by 3 bases; junction bases not matched to a gene: 4. The CDR3 sequence: CASSLASSGSYEQYF. In DNA, the CDR3 is TGTGCCAGCAGCTTGGCGAGTAGCGGGAGCTACGAGCAGTACTTC.

The gene calls are TRBV28 and TRBJ1-2, with D perhaps matching TRBD1 (6 bases). Germline lookup yields CDR1 MDHEN and CDR2 SYDVKM. The CDR3 spans 14 residues. Trimming took 3 bases from V and 6 from J, leaving 14 bases between them. The CDR3 coding sequence is TGTGCCAGCAGTTTGGATACAGGGCTCAATGGCTACACCTTC. Its protein is CASSLDTGLNGYTF.

The chain carries TRBV12-5 and TRBJ2-1; 7 positions agree with TRBD2. With V trimmed by 5 bases and J by 9 bases, 13 bases remained unmatched. The CDR3 extends over 15 amino acids. CDR1 is LGHNT and CDR2 is FRNRAP in the germline V gene. The CDR3: CASGPGRGGRGEQFF. Here the CDR3 DNA reads TGTGCTAGTGGTCCTGGAAGGGGCGGGAGAGGTGAGCAGTTCTTC. Full variable domain (outside the CDR3, taken from reference TRBV12-5 and TRBJ2-1): DARVTQTPRHKVTEMGQEVTMRCQPILGHNTVFWYRQTMMQGLELLAYFRNRAPLDDSGMPKDRFSAEMPDATLATLKIQPSEPRDSAVYFCASGPGRGGRGEQFFGPGTRLTVL.

The gene calls are TRBV12-3 or TRBV12-4 and TRBJ2-1; D is uncertain. CDR3 length: 12 amino acids. V was shortened by 6 bases and J by 4 bases, with 7 bases between the two germline ends. In DNA form, the CDR3 reads TGTGCCAGCAGCAGACAATACAATGAGCAGTTCTTC. This codes for CASSRQYNEQFF.

The rearrangement links TRBV30 to TRBJ2-1; tentative D call: TRBD1 (7 bases). Trimming cost V 2 bases and J 6 bases, with 23 bases left between them. CDR3 length: 17 amino acids. Germline-derived CDR1 and CDR2 are GTSNPN and SVGIG (reference sequence). CDR3 in amino acids: CAWSYRRGTASLNEQFF. The CDR3 region has the DNA TGTGCCTGGAGTTATCGCCGGGGGACAGCCTCCCTCAATGAGCAGTTCTTC.

The CDR3 nucleotides are TGTGCCAGCAGCCAAGACCCTGGAGGGGCAACCTACGAGCAGTACTTC. Protein product: CASSQDPGGATYEQYF. The chain couples TRBV3-1 (or the pseudogene TRBV3-2) to TRBJ2-7, with D tentatively TRBD2 (6 bases). CDR3 size: 16 residues. The V gene lost 0 bases and the J gene lost 2 bases, with 14 bases spanning the gap. Looked up from germline, CDR1 is LGHDT and CDR2 is YNNKEL (reference sequence).

This clone was counted a single time. J is TRBJ2-1 and V is TRBV20-1, with 7 positions matching TRBD2. This CDR3 is built from 11 residues. The germline gives CDR1 DFQATT, CDR2 SNEGSKA (reference sequence). V gave up 2 bases and J gave up 15 bases; unmatched junction bases: 7. CDR3 nucleotide sequence: TGCAGTGCTAGATGGGGACTACGTGTGTTCTTC. The encoded protein is CSARWGLRVFF.

V and J are TRBV5-8 and TRBJ2-5, with D tentatively TRBD1 (6 bases). Per the germline V gene, CDR1 is SGHTS and CDR2 is YDEGEE. Trimming pared 0 bases from V and 5 bases from J, leaving 23 bases between. CDR3 size: 18 residues. The CDR3 here is CASSLGARTANFRETQYF. The CDR3 DNA reads TGTGCCAGCAGCTTGGGAGCACGGACAGCGAACTTTCGGGAGACCCAGTACTTC.

The sample holds one count of this clone. This sequence joins TRBV7-9 and TRBJ2-2; 8 bases line up with TRBD1. The CDR3 has 14 amino acids. Germline-derived CDR1 and CDR2 are SEHNR and FQNEAQ (reference sequence). Trimming at V came to 4 bases and at J to 3 bases, leaving 1 base not matched to a gene. The chain's CDR3 is CASSSTGDTGELFF. In DNA, the CDR3 is TGTGCCAGCAGCTCGACAGGGGACACCGGGGAGCTGTTTTTT.

V is TRBV5-1 and J is TRBJ2-5, with 13 bases fitting TRBD2. Germline trimming cut 4 bases from V and 7 bases from J; bases unmatched to any gene: 10. Germline assignment: CDR1 SGHRS and CDR2 YFSETQ. CDR3 length: 16 residues. The CDR3 coding sequence is TGCGCCAGCAGCCCAGGCACTAGCGGGGGGGCCGTGACCCAGTACTTC. It yields the protein CASSPGTSGGAVTQYF.

V gene TRBV7-8 combines with J gene TRBJ2-1, with 7 positions matching TRBD1. Germline V gene data show CDR1 as SGHVS and CDR2 as FQNEAQ. The CDR3 length is 14 residues. Unmatched junction bases numbered 3, after V lost 3 bases and J lost 4 bases. CDR3 loop: CASSFRDSYNEQFF. The CDR3 DNA follows: TGTGCCAGCAGCTTCCGGGACAGTTACAATGAGCAGTTCTTC. Full variable domain (missing parts from reference TRBV7-8 and TRBJ2-1): GAGVSQSPRYKVAKRGQDVALRCDPISGHVSLFWYQQALGQGPEFLTYFQNEAQLDKSGLPSDRFFAERPEGSVSTLKIQRTQQEDSAVYLCASSFRDSYNEQFFGPGTRLTVL.